This T cell receptor beta chain was sequenced for a study of graft-versus-host responses after intestinal transplantation. Comments on this clone: As yet, its antigen is unknown.

The table came from immunoSEQ multiplex PCR; TCRdb's copy has only in-frame clones and leaves some out. The table shows some 62,000 clones, with approximately 90% occurring only once. This CDR3 is 13 amino acids long. V gave up 6 bases and J gave up 3 bases; unmatched junction bases: 3. Germline V CDR1 and CDR2: MDHEN, SYDVKM. V and J are TRBV28 and TRBJ2-5; 8 bases match TRBD1. This sequence originates from a human donor who was the organ donor for an intestinal transplant. Sample: unstimulated CD8+ T cells sorted from spleen or lymph node cells, taken before transplant. The CDR3 DNA is TGTGCCAGCAGGCAGACAGGGGAAGAGACCCAGTACTTC. Translating gives CASRQTGEETQYF.